The 22 T cell receptor beta chains given below trace back to one sample, sequenced in a study of shared clonotypes between healthy human individuals. Generated by immunoSEQ multiplex PCR, the TCRdb table keeps only in-frame clones and is missing some. The data hold approximately 1.5 million clones, with approximately 98.5% observed a single time. The sample comprised naive CD4+ T cells sorted from blood. Subset noted: CD45RA+ positively selected. All receptors come from a young man in good health.

This clone occurred once. The CDR3 spells CASSPAGGYKQETQYF. The CDR3, as DNA: TGTGCCAGCTCACCAGCAGGGGGGTATAAACAAGAGACCCAGTACTTC. The chain links TRBV18 to TRBJ2-5, with D perhaps TRBD1 (7 bases). The germline V and J ends were trimmed by 2 bases and 2 bases, with 15 bases remaining between them. The CDR3 loop spans 16 amino acids. Germline loops: CDR1 KGHSH, CDR2 LQKENI.

The chain has TRBV7-2 and TRBJ2-5; 8 bases are a match to TRBD2. CDR1 is SGHTA, CDR2 FQGNSA, per germline. With 3 bases clipped from V and 5 bases from J, the junction kept 5 bases outside the gene matches. CDR3 size: 14 residues. The CDR3 reads CASSFGGRPETQYF. The CDR3 nucleotides are TGTGCCAGCAGCTTCGGCGGGAGGCCCGAGACCCAGTACTTC.

This chain connects TRBV5-1 to TRBJ1-2, with D possibly matching TRBD1 (6 bases). CDR1 is SGHRS and CDR2 is YFSETQ in the germline V gene. The CDR3 runs to 13 residues. Trimming left V 4 bases short and J 8 bases short, with 15 bases between. The CDR3 loop is CASSTTGQEGYTF. In nucleotides, the CDR3 is TGCGCCAGCAGCACCACAGGGCAAGAAGGCTACACCTTC.

Only one count was recorded for this clone. The J gene is TRBJ2-7, the V gene TRBV5-4; 8 bases are a match to TRBD1. CDR3 length equals 16 residues. The V gene end was trimmed by 0 bases and the J gene end by 3 bases; junction bases not matched to a gene: 8. Germline values: CDR1 SGHNT, CDR2 YYREEE (reference sequence). For the CDR3, the DNA is TGTGCCAGCAGCTTGGCCTCGGGACAGGTAAACTACGAGCAGTACTTC. Translation gives CASSLASGQVNYEQYF.

As regards this clone: Distinct nucleotide sequences in the sample also encode this CDR3. The chain uses TRBV27 and TRBJ2-5; D is undetermined. This CDR3 is built from 13 residues. The germline V gene encodes CDR1 MNHEY and CDR2 SMNVEV (reference sequence). The V gene lost 2 bases and the J gene lost 5 bases, with 9 bases spanning the gap. CDR3 DNA sequence: TGTGCCAGCAGTTTAGGGCCTCGGGAGACCCAGTACTTC. It yields the protein CASSLGPRETQYF.

The CDR3 sequence is CASSFPRVALYNEQFF. CDR3 sequence (DNA): TGTGCCAGCAGCTTCCCCCGGGTCGCGCTCTACAATGAGCAGTTCTTC. The V gene is TRBV11-3, the J gene TRBJ2-1, with D unclear. V lost 3 bases and J lost 3, with 15 bases in between. The length of the CDR3 is 16 residues. Germline V CDR1 and CDR2: SGHNT, YENEEA.

This chain connects TRBV7-2 to TRBJ2-2; 8 bases are a match to TRBD2. CDR1 and CDR2 from the germline V gene are SGHTA and FQGNSA. The CDR3 length is 15 residues. The V gene end was trimmed by 6 bases and the J gene end by 1 base; junction bases not matched to a gene: 4. The CDR3 spells CASSLTSVNTGELFF. The CDR3 DNA reads TGTGCCAGCAGTTTGACTAGCGTGAACACCGGGGAGCTGTTTTTT.

The chain is built from TRBV28 and TRBJ1-3; D may be TRBD1 (6 bases). The CDR3 extends over 15 amino acids. CDR1 is MDHEN, CDR2 SYDVKM, per germline. The V end lost 3 bases, the J end lost 5 bases, and 14 bases lay between the germline ends. The CDR3 reads CASSFAGQLRNTIYF. In DNA, the CDR3 is TGTGCCAGCAGTTTCGCGGGACAATTGAGAAACACCATATATTTT.

The chain carries TRBV28 and TRBJ1-4; D call uncertain. Per the germline V gene, CDR1 is MDHEN and CDR2 is SYDVKM. The CDR3 is 11 amino acids. V was trimmed by 7 bases and J by 7 bases, leaving 7 bases between them. The CDR3 spells CASTGIEKLFF. The DNA for the CDR3 is TGTGCCAGCACGGGGATTGAAAAACTGTTTTTT.

This chain uses TRBV10-3 with TRBJ2-7, with TRBD2 identical over 9 bases. Germline CDR1 ENHRY, CDR2 SYGVKD. V lost 7 bases to trimming and J lost 7 bases; unmatched junction nucleotides: 11. There are 14 residues in the CDR3. The CDR3 region is CAITPGLASREQYF. The DNA for the CDR3 is TGTGCCATCACCCCGGGACTAGCATCTAGGGAGCAGTACTTC.

This rearrangement joins TRBV29-1 to TRBJ2-1, with 10 bases lining up with TRBD2. J was trimmed by 4 bases and V by 6 bases; bases with no gene match: 12. CDR3 length: 16 amino acids. In germline, CDR1 is SQVTM, CDR2 ANQGSEA. CDR3 in amino acids: CSVGLRLAGVYNEQFF. The CDR3 nucleotides are TGCAGCGTAGGGCTGAGGCTAGCGGGAGTGTACAATGAGCAGTTCTTC.

This chain uses TRBV5-5 with TRBJ1-4; D not resolved. The germline V gene encodes CDR1 SGHKS and CDR2 YYEKEE (reference sequence). Trimming left V 4 bases short and J 0 bases short, with 10 bases between. The CDR3 runs to 15 residues. Here the CDR3 reads CASSPAIATNEKLFF. DNA of the CDR3: TGTGCCAGCAGCCCCGCGATCGCAACTAATGAAAAACTGTTTTTT.

The V gene is TRBV19, the J gene TRBJ2-7; D ambiguous. Deletions cut 3 bases from V and 3 bases from J, with 12 bases between. Germline V lookup: CDR1 LNHDA, CDR2 SQIVND (reference sequence). CDR3 length: 14 amino acids. CDR3 in DNA: TGTGCCAGTAGTATCAAGGTGTACGGCTACGAGCAGTACTTC. Protein product: CASSIKVYGYEQYF.

For this clone: Other DNA sequences within the sample encode an identical CDR3. V gene TRBV7-9 combines with J gene TRBJ2-3, with a weak D call TRBD1 (6 bases). Germline lookup yields CDR1 SEHNR and CDR2 FQNEAQ (reference sequence). The CDR3 has 14 residues. Trimming pared 0 bases from V and 2 bases from J, leaving 6 bases between. In DNA form, the CDR3 reads TGTGCCAGCAGCTTAGCGGGGGCCACAGATACGCAGTATTTT. This sequence encodes CASSLAGATDTQYF.

The chain joins TRBV7-9 to TRBJ2-7; TRBD1 might be the D (6 bases). This CDR3 contains 13 residues. The germline CDR1 and CDR2 sequences are SEHNR and FQNEAQ (reference sequence). The V end lost 6 bases, the J end lost 3 bases, and 12 bases lay between the germline ends. The CDR3 protein is CASRTGTYYEQYF. The CDR3 DNA is TGTGCCAGCAGAACCGGGACATACTACGAGCAGTACTTC.

The CDR3 bases are TGTGCCAGCTCCCAGGGGGTGAACACTGAAGCTTTCTTT. Translation gives CASSQGVNTEAFF. The chain joins TRBV11-3 to TRBJ1-1; TRBD1 agrees at 7 bases. In germline, CDR1 is SGHNT, CDR2 YENEEA. This CDR3 region has 13 residues. After removal of 8 bases from V and 0 bases from J, the junction contained 3 bases not matched to a gene.

Concerning this clone itself: One end of the junction is discordant with germline, which a read error may explain. The chain is built from TRBV7-7 and TRBJ2-7; 9 bases agree with TRBD1. CDR3 length: 13 amino acids. Germline CDR1 reads SSHAT; CDR2 reads FNYEAQ (reference sequence). The CDR3 DNA reads TGTGCTAGCAGCCTGACAGGGGGTAACGAGCAGTACTTC. Its translation is CASSLTGGNEQYF.

The gene calls are TRBV18 and TRBJ2-1, with D tentatively TRBD2 (5 bases). Trimming removed 0 bases from V and 6 bases from J, with 15 bases in between. CDR1 KGHSH and CDR2 LQKENI come from the germline V gene. This CDR3 spans 16 amino acids. CDR3 residues: CASSPPSHGISNEQFF. The CDR3 nucleotides read TGTGCCAGCTCACCACCGTCGCACGGGATATCCAATGAGCAGTTCTTC. The complete variable domain, with remaining parts taken from reference TRBV18 and TRBJ2-1, reads NAGVMQNPRHLVRRRGQEARLRCSPMKGHSHVYWYRQLPEEGLKFMVYLQKENIIDESGMPKERFSAEFPKEGPSILRIQQVVRGDSAAYFCASSPPSHGISNEQFFGPGTRLTVL.

The chain is built from TRBV27 and TRBJ2-1; 9 positions match TRBD2. Trimming removed 5 bases from V and 10 bases from J; junction bases left unmatched: 21. CDR1 and CDR2 from the germline V gene are MNHEY and SMNVEV (reference sequence). This CDR3 comprises 18 residues. The CDR3 is CASSPHRGAGGPFSEQFF. In nucleotides, the CDR3 is TGTGCCAGCAGTCCCCATCGGGGTGCGGGAGGGCCGTTTTCCGAGCAGTTCTTC.

The rearrangement joins TRBV27 to TRBJ2-7; 13 bases agree with TRBD2. CDR1 and CDR2 from the germline V gene are MNHEY and SMNVEV (reference sequence). V shed 1 base and J 0 bases; nucleotides not matched to a gene: 6. This CDR3 is built from 18 residues. CDR3 loop: CASSLFPGLAGASYEQYF. The CDR3 nucleotides are TGTGCCAGCAGTTTATTCCCCGGACTAGCGGGAGCCTCCTACGAGCAGTACTTC.

V and J are TRBV6-7 and TRBJ2-7; D not resolved. TRBV6-7 counts as an open reading frame of uncertain function. The CDR3 is 14 amino acids. V lost 4 bases to trimming and J lost 3 bases, with 13 bases between them. CDR3 loop: CASSSSLVVYEQYF. DNA of the CDR3: TGTGCCAGCAGTTCTTCCCTTGTCGTCTACGAGCAGTACTTC.

The V and J genes are TRBV23-1 and TRBJ1-3; weak D call: TRBD1 (6 bases). TRBV23-1 is sorted into the ORF group, with uncertain function. Deletions cut 8 bases from V and 6 bases from J, with 23 bases between. This CDR3 comprises 16 residues. The DNA for the CDR3 is TGCGCCAGCGCTATAGTCAGGGGCTGCCTCGTAAACACCATATATTTT. Residues: CASAIVRGCLVNTIYF.